Presented here are 9 T cell receptor beta chains from one specimen sequenced in a study of T cells in Graves' hyperthyroidism and ophthalmopathy. The CDR3 regions of TCR beta were amplified from RNA transcripts. When the TCR CDR3 underwent first-round RT-PCR, the HTBI primer set was used. TCRdb analysed the multiplex PCR reads with MiXCR anew, one entry per CDR3 protein. The table records around 300,000 distinct CDR3 sequences, about an eighth of them present only once. The sample taken for sequencing was blood. These receptors were collected from a woman aged 40 to 55 with Graves' hyperthyroidism.

This clonotype was picked up many times. This chain joins TRBV27 and TRBJ2-7; 11 nucleotides match TRBD1. V lost 10 bases, J lost 5 bases, and 13 bases stayed unmatched. The CDR3 consists of 15 residues. In germline, CDR1 is MNHEY, CDR2 SMNVEV (reference sequence). The CDR3 here is CANRNLRTGGDEQYF. CDR3 sequence (DNA): TGTGCCAACAGAAACCTTCGGACAGGGGGCGACGAGCAGTACTTC.

The V call is TRBV20-1, the J call TRBJ2-3; D is undetermined. Trimming shortened V by 0 bases and J by 1 base, and 8 bases separated the two germline ends. This CDR3 is built from 14 residues. CDR1 and CDR2 from the germline V gene are DFQATT and SNEGSKA (reference sequence). This CDR3 reads CSARDYYRTDTQYF. The CDR3 bases are TGCAGTGCTAGAGACTACTACCGCACAGATACGCAGTATTTT.

There are many counts of this clonotype. V usage is TRBV7-6 and J usage is TRBJ2-7; D uncertain. CDR3 size: 18 residues. V was shortened by 6 bases and J by 1 base, with 25 bases between the two germline ends. Germline-derived CDR1 and CDR2 are SGHVS and FNYEAQ. As DNA, the CDR3 is TGTGCCAGCAGTGGGCCGATCCAGATTTTGACGTGGTCCTACGAGCAGTACTTC. Residues: CASSGPIQILTWSYEQYF. Supplemented by reference TRBV7-6 and TRBJ2-7, the full variable domain reads GAGVSQSPRYKVTKRGQDVALRCDPISGHVSLYWYRQALGQGPEFLTYFNYEAQQDKSGLPNDRFSAERPEGSISTLTIQRTEQRDSAMYRCASSGPIQILTWSYEQYFGPGTRLTVT.

This clonotype was counted many times. The chain has TRBV20-1 and TRBJ2-7, with D perhaps matching TRBD1 or TRBD2 (7 bases each). Germline V CDR1 and CDR2: DFQATT, SNEGSKA (reference sequence). CDR3 length: 14 amino acids. With 2 bases removed from V and 0 bases from J, the gap between germline ends came to 11 bases. As DNA, the CDR3 is TGCAGTGCTAGAAAGCGGGACAGCTCCTACGAGCAGTACTTC. Amino acid sequence: CSARKRDSSYEQYF.

This clonotype was recorded many times. The chain has TRBV28 and TRBJ2-1, with D perhaps being TRBD1 or TRBD2 (5 bases each). CDR1 and CDR2 (germline): MDHEN, SYDVKM. This CDR3 spans 16 amino acids. Trimming cost V 5 bases and J 3 bases, with 17 bases left between them. The CDR3 loop reads CASSDSTGTLYNEQFF. CDR3 coding DNA: TGTGCCAGCAGTGATTCAACCGGGACCCTCTACAATGAGCAGTTCTTC.

This clonotype was counted between two and nine times. V gene TRBV29-1 combines with J gene TRBJ1-3; D is undetermined. Germline CDR1 reads SQVTM; CDR2 reads ANQGSEA. V gave up 4 bases and J gave up 0 bases, with 4 bases separating them. CDR3 length: 12 amino acids. The CDR3: CSVAVSGNTIYF. DNA of the CDR3: TGCAGCGTTGCGGTCTCTGGAAACACCATATATTTT. The full variable domain, with the rest looked up from reference TRBV29-1 and TRBJ1-3, is SAVISQKPSRDICQRGTSLTIQCQVDSQVTMMFWYRQQPGQSLTLIATANQGSEATYESGFVIDKFPISRPNLTFSTLTVSNMSPEDSSIYLCSVAVSGNTIYFGEGSWLTVV.

This clonotype was recorded at least ten times. V usage is TRBV28 and J usage is TRBJ1-2; D not certain. This CDR3 is built from 11 residues. The V end lost 4 bases, the J end lost 6 bases, and 6 bases lay between the germline ends. CDR1 MDHEN and CDR2 SYDVKM come from the germline V gene. CDR3 DNA: TGTGCCAGCAGTTCTTATAATGGCTACACCTTC. Translated, it gives CASSSYNGYTF.

The chain has TRBV25-1 and TRBJ2-5; TRBD1 agrees at 7 bases. The V gene's germline CDR1 is MGHDK and CDR2 SYGVNS. This CDR3 region has 14 residues. The V segment lost 7 bases and the J segment 1 base; nucleotides outside the gene matches: 6. CDR3 bases: TGTGCCAGCAAAGGGGGCAGCACCCAAGAGACCCAGTACTTC. Residues: CASKGGSTQETQYF.

This clonotype came up many times. The chain has TRBV27 and TRBJ1-1; unclear D gene. Germline CDR1 MNHEY, CDR2 SMNVEV (reference sequence). This CDR3 region has 13 residues. Trimming took 3 bases from V and 1 from J, leaving 6 bases between them. The CDR3 loop reads CASSFRQNTEAFF. The CDR3 DNA reads as TGTGCCAGCAGTTTCAGGCAGAACACTGAAGCTTTCTTT.